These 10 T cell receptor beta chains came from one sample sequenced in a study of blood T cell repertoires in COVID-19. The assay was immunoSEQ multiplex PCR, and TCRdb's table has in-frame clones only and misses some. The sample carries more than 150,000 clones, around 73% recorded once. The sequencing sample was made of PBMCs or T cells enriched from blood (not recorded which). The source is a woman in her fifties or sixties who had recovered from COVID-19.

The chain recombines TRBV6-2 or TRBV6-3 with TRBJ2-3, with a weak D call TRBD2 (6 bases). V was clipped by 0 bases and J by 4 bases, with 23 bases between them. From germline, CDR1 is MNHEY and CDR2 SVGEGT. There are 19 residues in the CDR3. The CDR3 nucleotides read TGTGCCAGCAGTTACTCGACTCAGGGTTCACGGGAGCCACCAGATACGCAGTATTTT. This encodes CASSYSTQGSREPPDTQYF.

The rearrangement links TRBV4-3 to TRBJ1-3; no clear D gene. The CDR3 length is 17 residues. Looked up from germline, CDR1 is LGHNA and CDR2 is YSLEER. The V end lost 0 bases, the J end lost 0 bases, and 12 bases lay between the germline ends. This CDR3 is CASSQEPAGHSGNTIYF. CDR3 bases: TGCGCCAGCAGCCAAGAGCCAGCAGGTCACTCTGGAAACACCATATATTTT.

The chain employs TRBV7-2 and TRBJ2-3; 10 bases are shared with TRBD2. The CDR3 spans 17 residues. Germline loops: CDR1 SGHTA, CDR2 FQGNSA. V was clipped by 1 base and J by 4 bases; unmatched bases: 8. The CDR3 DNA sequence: TGTGCCAGCAGCTTAGTAGGCACTAGCGGGACTCCAGATACGCAGTATTTT. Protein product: CASSLVGTSGTPDTQYF.

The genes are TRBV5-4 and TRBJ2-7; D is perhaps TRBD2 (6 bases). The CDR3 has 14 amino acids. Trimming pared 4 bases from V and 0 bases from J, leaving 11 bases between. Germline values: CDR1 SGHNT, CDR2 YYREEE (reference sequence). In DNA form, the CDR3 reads TGTGCCAGCAGCGGTAGGGACTCCTCCTACGAGCAGTACTTC. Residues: CASSGRDSSYEQYF.

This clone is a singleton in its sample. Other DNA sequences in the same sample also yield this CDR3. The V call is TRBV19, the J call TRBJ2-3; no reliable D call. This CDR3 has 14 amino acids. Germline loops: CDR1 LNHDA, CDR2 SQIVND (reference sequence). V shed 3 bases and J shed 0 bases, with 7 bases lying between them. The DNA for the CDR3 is TGTGCCAGTAGTATCGGCGGTAGCACAGATACGCAGTATTTT. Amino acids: CASSIGGSTDTQYF.

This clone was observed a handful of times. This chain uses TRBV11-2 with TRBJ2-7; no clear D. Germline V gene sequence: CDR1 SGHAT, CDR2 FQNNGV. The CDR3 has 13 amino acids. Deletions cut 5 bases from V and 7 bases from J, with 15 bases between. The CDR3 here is CASSLLASGEQYF. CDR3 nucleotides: TGTGCCAGCAGCCTTCTGGCGTCGGGTGAGCAGTACTTC.

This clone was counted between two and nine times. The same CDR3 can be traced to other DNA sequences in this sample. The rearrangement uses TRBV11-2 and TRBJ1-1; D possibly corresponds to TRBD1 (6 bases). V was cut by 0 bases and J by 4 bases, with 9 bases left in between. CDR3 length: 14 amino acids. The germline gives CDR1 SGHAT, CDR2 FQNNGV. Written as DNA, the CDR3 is TGTGCCAGCAGCTTAGAGCAGGGGCTCACTGAAGCTTTCTTT. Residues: CASSLEQGLTEAFF. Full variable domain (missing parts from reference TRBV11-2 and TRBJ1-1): EAGVAQSPRYKIIEKRQSVAFWCNPISGHATLYWYQQILGQGPKLLIQFQNNGVVDDSQLPKDRFSAERLKGVDSTLKIQPAKLEDSAVYLCASSLEQGLTEAFFGQGTRLTVV.

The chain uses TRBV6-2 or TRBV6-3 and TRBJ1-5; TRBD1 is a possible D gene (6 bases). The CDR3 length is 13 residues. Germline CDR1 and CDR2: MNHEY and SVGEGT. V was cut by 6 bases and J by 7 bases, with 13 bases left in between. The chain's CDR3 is CASSWTEHQPQHF. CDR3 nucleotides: TGTGCCAGCAGCTGGACAGAGCACCAGCCCCAGCATTTT.

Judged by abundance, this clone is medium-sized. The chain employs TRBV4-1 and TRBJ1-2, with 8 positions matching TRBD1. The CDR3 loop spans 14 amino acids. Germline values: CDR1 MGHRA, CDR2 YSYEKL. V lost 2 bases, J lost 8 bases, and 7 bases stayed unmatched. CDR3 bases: TGCGCCAGCAGCCAAAAGGACAGGGTTGGCGGCTACACCTTC. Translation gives CASSQKDRVGGYTF.

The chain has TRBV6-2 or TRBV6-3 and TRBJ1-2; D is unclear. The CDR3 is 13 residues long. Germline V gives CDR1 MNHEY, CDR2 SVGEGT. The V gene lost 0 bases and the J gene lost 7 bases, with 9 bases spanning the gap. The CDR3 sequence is CASSYSLGLGYTF. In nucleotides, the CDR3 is TGTGCCAGCAGTTACTCTCTTGGCCTTGGCTACACCTTC.